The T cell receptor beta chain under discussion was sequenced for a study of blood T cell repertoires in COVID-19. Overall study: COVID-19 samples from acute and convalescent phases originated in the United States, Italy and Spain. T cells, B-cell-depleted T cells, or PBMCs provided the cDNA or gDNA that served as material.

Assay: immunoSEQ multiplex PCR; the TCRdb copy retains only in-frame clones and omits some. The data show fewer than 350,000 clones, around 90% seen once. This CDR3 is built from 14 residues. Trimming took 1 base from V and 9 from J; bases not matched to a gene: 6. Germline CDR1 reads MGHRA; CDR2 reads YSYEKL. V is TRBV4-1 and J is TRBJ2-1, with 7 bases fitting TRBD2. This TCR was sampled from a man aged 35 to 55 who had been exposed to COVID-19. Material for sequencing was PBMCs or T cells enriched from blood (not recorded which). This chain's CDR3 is CASSQVAGSGEQFF. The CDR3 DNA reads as TGCGCCAGCAGCCAAGTAGCGGGCAGCGGTGAGCAGTTCTTC.